This note documents a single T cell receptor (beta chain) sequence. The PCR employed 60 Vbeta primers together with 13 Jbeta primers. Clones were sequenced by immunoSEQ multiplex PCR, and TCRdb holds only the in-frame ones, with some missing. Seen here are about 210,000 clones, around 83% observed once, and the top ten hold 10% to 13%. The data were taken from a study of cytomegalovirus exposure and HLA in healthy donors. Deletions cut 8 bases from V and 4 bases from J, with 15 bases between. The CDR3 runs 13 residues. Germline assignment: CDR1 MNHEY and CDR2 SVGAGI. The sample was PBMCs. The source is a woman aged 45-65 years in good health and CMV-seropositive. The rearrangement links TRBV6-5 to TRBJ2-7; D is unresolved. CDR3 nucleotide sequence: TGTGCCAGCGGCCCCCGTCGCTCATACGAGCAGTACTTC. As protein: CASGPRRSYEQYF.